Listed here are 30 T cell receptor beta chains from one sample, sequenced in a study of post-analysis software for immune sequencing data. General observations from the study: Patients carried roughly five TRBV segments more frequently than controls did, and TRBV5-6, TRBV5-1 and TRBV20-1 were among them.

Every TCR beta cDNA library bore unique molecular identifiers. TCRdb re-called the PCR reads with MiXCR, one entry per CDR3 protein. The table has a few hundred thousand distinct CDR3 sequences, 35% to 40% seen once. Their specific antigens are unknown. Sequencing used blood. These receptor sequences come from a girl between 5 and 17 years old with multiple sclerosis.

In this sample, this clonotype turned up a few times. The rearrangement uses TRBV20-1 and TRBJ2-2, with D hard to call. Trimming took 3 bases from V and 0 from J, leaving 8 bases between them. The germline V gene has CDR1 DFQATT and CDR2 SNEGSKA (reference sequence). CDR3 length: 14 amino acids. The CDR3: CSASPPSNTGELFF. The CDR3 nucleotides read TGCAGTGCTAGTCCCCCATCGAACACCGGGGAGCTGTTTTTT.

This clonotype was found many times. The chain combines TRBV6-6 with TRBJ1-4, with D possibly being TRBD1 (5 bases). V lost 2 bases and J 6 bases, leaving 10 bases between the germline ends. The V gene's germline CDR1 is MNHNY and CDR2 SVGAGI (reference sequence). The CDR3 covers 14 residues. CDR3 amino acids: CASSYRQKDEKLFF. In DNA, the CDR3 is TGTGCCAGCAGTTACCGACAGAAAGATGAAAAACTGTTTTTT.

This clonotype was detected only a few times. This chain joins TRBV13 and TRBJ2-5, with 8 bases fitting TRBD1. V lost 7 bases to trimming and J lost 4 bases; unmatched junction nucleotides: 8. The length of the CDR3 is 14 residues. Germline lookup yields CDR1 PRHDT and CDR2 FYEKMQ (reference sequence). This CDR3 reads CASTERDRGETQYF. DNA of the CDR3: TGTGCCAGCACCGAGAGAGACAGGGGAGAGACCCAGTACTTC.

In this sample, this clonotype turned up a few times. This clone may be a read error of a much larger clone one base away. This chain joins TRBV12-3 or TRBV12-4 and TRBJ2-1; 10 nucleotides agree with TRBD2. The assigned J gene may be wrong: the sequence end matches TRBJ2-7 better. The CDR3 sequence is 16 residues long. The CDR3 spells CASSLALAGESNEQYF. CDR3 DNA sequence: TGTGCCAGCAGTTTAGCGCTAGCGGGAGAGTCAAATGAGCAGTACTTC.

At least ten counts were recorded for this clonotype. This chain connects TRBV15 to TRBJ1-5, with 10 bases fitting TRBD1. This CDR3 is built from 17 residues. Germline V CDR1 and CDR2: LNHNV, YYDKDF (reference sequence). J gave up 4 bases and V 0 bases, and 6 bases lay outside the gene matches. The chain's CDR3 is CATSRETPGQGNQPQHF. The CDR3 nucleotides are TGTGCCACCAGCAGAGAGACGCCGGGACAGGGGAATCAGCCCCAGCATTTT.

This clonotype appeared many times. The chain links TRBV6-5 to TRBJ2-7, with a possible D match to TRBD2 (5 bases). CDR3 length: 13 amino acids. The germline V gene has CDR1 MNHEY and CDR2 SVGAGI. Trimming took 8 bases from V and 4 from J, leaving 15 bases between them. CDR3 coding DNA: TGTGCCAGCTCGAGGGTCCGGGGATACGAGCAGTACTTC. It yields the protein CASSRVRGYEQYF.

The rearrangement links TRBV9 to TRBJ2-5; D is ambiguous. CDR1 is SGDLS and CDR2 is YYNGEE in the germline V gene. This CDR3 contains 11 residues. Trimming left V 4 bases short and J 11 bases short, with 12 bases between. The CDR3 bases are TGTGCCAGCAGCCCCCCAGATGAGCAGTACTTC. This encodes CASSPPDEQYF.

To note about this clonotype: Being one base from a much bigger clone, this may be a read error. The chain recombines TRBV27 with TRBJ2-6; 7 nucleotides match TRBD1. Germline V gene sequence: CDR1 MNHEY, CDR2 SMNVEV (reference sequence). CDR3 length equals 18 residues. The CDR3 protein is CASSYRDSLNSGVNVLTF. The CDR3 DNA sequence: TGTGCCAGTTCGTACCGGGACAGTCTTAATTCTGGGGTCAACGTCCTGACTTTC. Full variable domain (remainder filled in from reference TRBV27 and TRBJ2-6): EAQVTQNPRYLITVTGKKLTVTCSQNMNHEYMSWYRQDPGLGLRQIYYSMNVEVTDKGDVPEGYKVSRKEKRNFPLILESPSPNQTSLYFCASSYRDSLNSGVNVLTFGAGSRLTVL.

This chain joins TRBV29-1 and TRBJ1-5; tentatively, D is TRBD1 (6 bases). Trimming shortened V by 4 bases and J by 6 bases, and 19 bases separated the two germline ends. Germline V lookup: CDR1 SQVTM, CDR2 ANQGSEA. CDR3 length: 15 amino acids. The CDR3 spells CSVVEYGGSGQPQHF. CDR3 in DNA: TGCAGCGTTGTTGAGTACGGGGGCAGCGGTCAGCCCCAGCATTTT.

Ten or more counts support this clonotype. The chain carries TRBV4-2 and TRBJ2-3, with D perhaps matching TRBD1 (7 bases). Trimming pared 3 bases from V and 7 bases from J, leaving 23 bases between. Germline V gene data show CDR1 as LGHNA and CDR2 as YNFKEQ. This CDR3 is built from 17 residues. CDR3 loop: CASSQEGATSMGNTQYF. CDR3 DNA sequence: TGTGCCAGCAGCCAGGAGGGGGCGACTAGTATGGGGAATACGCAGTATTTT.

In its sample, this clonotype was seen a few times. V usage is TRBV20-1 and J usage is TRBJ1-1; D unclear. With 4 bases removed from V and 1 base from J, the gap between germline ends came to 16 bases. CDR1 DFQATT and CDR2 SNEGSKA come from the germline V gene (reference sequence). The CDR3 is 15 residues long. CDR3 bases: TGCAGTGCTACCCGACCGGGCCAGCAGAACACTGAAGCTTTCTTT. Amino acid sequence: CSATRPGQQNTEAFF.

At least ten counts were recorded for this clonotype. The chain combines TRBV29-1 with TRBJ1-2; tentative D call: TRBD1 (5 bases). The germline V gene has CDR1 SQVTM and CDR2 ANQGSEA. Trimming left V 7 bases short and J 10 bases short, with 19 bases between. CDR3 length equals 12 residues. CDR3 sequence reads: CSARDGFYHYTF. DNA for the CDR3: TGCAGCGCCCGGGACGGTTTTTATCACTACACCTTC.

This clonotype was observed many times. CDR3 sequence: CASSQAPNKYGTEAFF. DNA for the CDR3: TGTGCCAGCAGCCAAGCCCCTAACAAGTATGGCACTGAAGCTTTCTTT. This rearrangement joins TRBV3-1 to TRBJ1-1; D not certain. Germline CDR1 and CDR2: LGHDT and YNNKEL (reference sequence). This CDR3 is built from 16 residues. V was clipped by 1 base and J by 4 bases, with 16 bases between them.

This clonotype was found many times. The CDR3 sequence is CASSFLTGTTGYNEQFF. CDR3 sequence (DNA): TGTGCCAGCAGTTTCTTGACCGGGACTACCGGCTACAATGAGCAGTTCTTC. This chain links TRBV28 with TRBJ2-1; 7 bases align to TRBD2. The CDR3 totals 17 residues. Per the germline V gene, CDR1 is MDHEN and CDR2 is SYDVKM. Trimming cost V 3 bases and J 3 bases; bases outside gene matches: 11.

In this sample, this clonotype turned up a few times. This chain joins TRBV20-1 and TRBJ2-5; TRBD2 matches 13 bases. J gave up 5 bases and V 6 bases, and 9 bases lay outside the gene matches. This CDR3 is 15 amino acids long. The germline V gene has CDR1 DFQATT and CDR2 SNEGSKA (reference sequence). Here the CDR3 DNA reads TGCAGTGCCAGATCCACTAGCGGGGGGGGGGAGACCCAGTACTTC. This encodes CSARSTSGGGETQYF.

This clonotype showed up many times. CDR3 sequence: CASSLQALNEQFF. The CDR3 DNA reads TGTGCCAGCTCACTGCAGGCCCTCAATGAGCAGTTCTTC. The V call is TRBV18, the J call TRBJ2-1; D is undetermined. The CDR3 has 13 amino acids. The germline V and J ends were trimmed by 4 bases and 6 bases, with 10 bases remaining between them. Germline V lookup: CDR1 KGHSH, CDR2 LQKENI.

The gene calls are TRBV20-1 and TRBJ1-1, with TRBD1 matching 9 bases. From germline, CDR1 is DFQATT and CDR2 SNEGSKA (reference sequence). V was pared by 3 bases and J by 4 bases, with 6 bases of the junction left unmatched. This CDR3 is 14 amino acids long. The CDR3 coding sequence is TGCAGTGCTAGGACAGGGGGAGCGGTCACTGAAGCTTTCTTT. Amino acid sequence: CSARTGGAVTEAFF.

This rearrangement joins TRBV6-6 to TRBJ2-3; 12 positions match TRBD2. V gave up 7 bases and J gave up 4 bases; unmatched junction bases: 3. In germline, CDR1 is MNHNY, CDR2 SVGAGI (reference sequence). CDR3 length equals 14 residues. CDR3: CASKASGRADTQYF. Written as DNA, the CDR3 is TGTGCCAGCAAGGCTAGCGGGAGGGCAGATACGCAGTATTTT.

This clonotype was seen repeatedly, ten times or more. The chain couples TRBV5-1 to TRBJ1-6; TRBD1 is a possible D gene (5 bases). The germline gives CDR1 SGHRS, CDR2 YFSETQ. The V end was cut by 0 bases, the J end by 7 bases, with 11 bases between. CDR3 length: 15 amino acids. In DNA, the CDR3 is TGCGCCAGCAGCTTGGTGGCAGGGCGGAATTCACCCCTCCACTTT. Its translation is CASSLVAGRNSPLHF.

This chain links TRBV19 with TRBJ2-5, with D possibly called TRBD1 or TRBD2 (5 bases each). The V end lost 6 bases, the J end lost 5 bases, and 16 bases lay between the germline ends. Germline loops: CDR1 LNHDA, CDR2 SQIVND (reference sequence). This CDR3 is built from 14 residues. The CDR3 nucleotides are TGTGCCAGTAGGCCGGGACCCGGGGAGGAGACCCAGTACTTC. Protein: CASRPGPGEETQYF.

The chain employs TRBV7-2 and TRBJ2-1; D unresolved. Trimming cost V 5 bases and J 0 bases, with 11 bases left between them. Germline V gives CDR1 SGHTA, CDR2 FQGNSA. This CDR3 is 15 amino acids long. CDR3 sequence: CASSKQVSSYNEQFF. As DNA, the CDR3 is TGTGCCAGCAGCAAGCAGGTTAGCTCCTACAATGAGCAGTTCTTC.

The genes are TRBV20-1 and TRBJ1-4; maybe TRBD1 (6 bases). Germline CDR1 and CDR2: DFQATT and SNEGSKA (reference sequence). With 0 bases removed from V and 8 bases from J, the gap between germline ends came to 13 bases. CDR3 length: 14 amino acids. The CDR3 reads CSARESGAGEKLFF. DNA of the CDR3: TGCAGTGCTAGAGAATCAGGGGCAGGGGAAAAACTGTTTTTT.

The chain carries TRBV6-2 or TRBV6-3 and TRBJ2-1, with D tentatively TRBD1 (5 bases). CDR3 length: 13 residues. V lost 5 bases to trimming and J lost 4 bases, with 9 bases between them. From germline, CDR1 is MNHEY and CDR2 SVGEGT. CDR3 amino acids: CASSARQYNEQFF. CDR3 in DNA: TGTGCCAGCAGTGCCCGACAGTACAATGAGCAGTTCTTC.

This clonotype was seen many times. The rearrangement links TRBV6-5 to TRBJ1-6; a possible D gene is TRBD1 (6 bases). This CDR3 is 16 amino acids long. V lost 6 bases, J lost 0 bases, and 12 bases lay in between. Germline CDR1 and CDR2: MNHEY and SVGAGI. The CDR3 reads CASSLGHGSYNSPLHF. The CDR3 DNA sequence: TGTGCCAGCAGCCTGGGACACGGCTCCTATAATTCACCCCTCCACTTT.

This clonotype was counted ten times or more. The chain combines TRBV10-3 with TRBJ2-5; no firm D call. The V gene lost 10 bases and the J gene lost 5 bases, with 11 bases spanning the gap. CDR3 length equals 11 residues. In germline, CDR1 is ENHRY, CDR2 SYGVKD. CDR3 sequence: CATGSEETQYF. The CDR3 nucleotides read TGTGCCACCGGATCAGAGGAGACCCAGTACTTC.

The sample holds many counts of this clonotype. Here the CDR3 reads CSVHRGSSYNEQFF. The CDR3 DNA sequence: TGCAGCGTTCACAGGGGGAGCTCCTACAATGAGCAGTTCTTC. The chain joins TRBV29-1 to TRBJ2-1; 8 bases fit TRBD1. This CDR3 is built from 14 residues. Germline loops: CDR1 SQVTM, CDR2 ANQGSEA. The J segment lost 0 bases and the V segment lost 5 bases, leaving 3 bases of the junction unmatched.

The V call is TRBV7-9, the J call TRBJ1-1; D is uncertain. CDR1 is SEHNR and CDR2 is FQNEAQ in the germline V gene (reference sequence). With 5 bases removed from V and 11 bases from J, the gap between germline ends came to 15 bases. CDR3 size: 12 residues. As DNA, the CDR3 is TGTGCCAGCAGCACTAATAGATACGAGGCTTTCTTT. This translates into CASSTNRYEAFF.

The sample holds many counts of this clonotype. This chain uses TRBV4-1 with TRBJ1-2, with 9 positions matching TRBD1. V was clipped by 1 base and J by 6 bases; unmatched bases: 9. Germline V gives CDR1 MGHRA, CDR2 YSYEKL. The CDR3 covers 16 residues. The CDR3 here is CASSQGAGTGRHGYTF. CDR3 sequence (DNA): TGCGCCAGCAGCCAAGGAGCCGGGACAGGGCGGCATGGCTACACCTTC.

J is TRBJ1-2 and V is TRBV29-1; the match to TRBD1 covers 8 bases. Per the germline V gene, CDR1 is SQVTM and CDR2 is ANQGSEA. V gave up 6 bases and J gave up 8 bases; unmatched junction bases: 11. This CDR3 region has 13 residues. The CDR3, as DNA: TGCAGCGTATCCAGACAGGGGCTAGGAGGCTACACCTTC. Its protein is CSVSRQGLGGYTF. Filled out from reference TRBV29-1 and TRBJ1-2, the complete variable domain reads SAVISQKPSRDICQRGTSLTIQCQVDSQVTMMFWYRQQPGQSLTLIATANQGSEATYESGFVIDKFPISRPNLTFSTLTVSNMSPEDSSIYLCSVSRQGLGGYTFGSGTRLTVV.

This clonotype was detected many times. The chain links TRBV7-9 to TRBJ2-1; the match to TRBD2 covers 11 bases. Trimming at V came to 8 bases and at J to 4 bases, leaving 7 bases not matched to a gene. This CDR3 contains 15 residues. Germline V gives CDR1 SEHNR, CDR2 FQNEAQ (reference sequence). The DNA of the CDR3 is TGTGCCAGCGGGCTAGCGGGAGGACTATACAATGAGCAGTTCTTC. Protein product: CASGLAGGLYNEQFF.